This is a list of T cell receptor beta chains from one sample in a study of identical twins. TCRdb redid the calling of the 5' RACE reads with MiXCR, one entry per CDR3 protein. The sample has some 330,000 distinct CDR3 sequences, around 9% seen once. Material: naive T cells sorted from blood. The receptor set was obtained from a woman aged 50 to 60 in good health. Both conserved end residues are part of each CDR3. A D gene is named only where the DNA matches it firmly. Only part of the rows carry a size: once, few, many, or a class if the clone is expanded.

D: -; J: TRBJ2-1; V: TRBV20-1; size: -; DNA: TGCAGTGCTAGAGATGTTAGCAGGGTAGGCAATGAGCAGTTCTTC; CDR3: CSARDVSRVGNEQFF
D: TRBD1; J: TRBJ2-1; V: TRBV29-1; size: many; DNA: TGCAGCGCCAACAGGGGCTACAATGAGCAGTTCTTC; CDR3: CSANRGYNEQFF
D: TRBD1; J: TRBJ2-2; V: TRBV5-6; size: -; DNA: TGTGCCAGCAGCTGGTACAGGGGTAAGAACACCGGGGAGCTGTTTTTT; CDR3: CASSWYRGKNTGELFF
D: TRBD2; J: TRBJ2-1; V: TRBV5-1; size: many; DNA: TGCGCCAGCAGCCCCAAACCCCTGCGGGAGGTGTTTAGCTCCTACAATGAGCAGTTCTTC; CDR3: CASSPKPLREVFSSYNEQFF
D: -; J: TRBJ2-1; V: TRBV10-3; size: -; DNA: TGTGCCATCACGGACAGCGGGTGGAATGAGCAGTTCTTC; CDR3: CAITDSGWNEQFF
D: TRBD2; J: TRBJ2-3; V: TRBV7-2; size: few; DNA: TGTGCCAGCAGCTTAGAAGCTAGCGGGAGAAGGTCCCAAAGCACAGATACGCAGTATTTT; CDR3: CASSLEASGRRSQSTDTQYF
D: -; J: TRBJ2-3; V: TRBV6-6; size: many; DNA: TGTGCCAGCAGTTACATACGGGGGTCGGCCCAGTATTTT; CDR3: CASSYIRGSAQYF
D: -; J: TRBJ2-2; V: TRBV3-1; size: many; DNA: TGTGCCAGCAGCCAAGATCAGGGTTTATGGAACACCGGGGAGCTGTTTTTT; CDR3: CASSQDQGLWNTGELFF
D: -; J: TRBJ2-7; V: TRBV5-4; size: -; DNA: TGTGCCAGCAGCCCGGGACGGTTGGGTGTCTACGAGCAGTACTTC; CDR3: CASSPGRLGVYEQYF
D: TRBD2; J: TRBJ2-2; V: TRBV12-3/TRBV12-4; size: few; DNA: TGTGCCAGCAGTTCCGGGCGGGAGGCAACCGGGGAGCTGTTTTTT; CDR3: CASSSGREATGELFF
D: -; J: TRBJ1-1; V: TRBV19; size: few; DNA: TGTGCCACGGGACGTGTGAACACTGAAGCTTTCTTT; CDR3: CATGRVNTEAFF
D: -; J: TRBJ1-1; V: TRBV6-5; size: -; DNA: TGTGCCAGCAGTTACGGTCACTCGAACACTGAAGCTTTCTTT; CDR3: CASSYGHSNTEAFF
D: -; J: TRBJ1-3; V: TRBV5-1; size: many; DNA: TGCGCCAGCAGCTTGCACATCTCTGGAAACACCATATATTTT; CDR3: CASSLHISGNTIYF
D: -; J: TRBJ2-1; V: TRBV9; size: -; DNA: TGTGCCAGCAGTGCCGGTACTGCGTACAATGAGCAGTTCTTC; CDR3: CASSAGTAYNEQFF
D: -; J: TRBJ1-1; V: TRBV5-1; size: many; DNA: TGCGCCAGCAGCTTGAAACAGAACACTGAAGCTTTCTTT; CDR3: CASSLKQNTEAFF
D: TRBD1; J: TRBJ1-5; V: TRBV12-3/TRBV12-4; size: -; DNA: TGTGCCAGCAGCCCAGGGACAGGGGGCATTCGCAATCAGCCCCAGCATTTT; CDR3: CASSPGTGGIRNQPQHF
D: -; J: TRBJ1-2; V: TRBV12-3/TRBV12-4; size: -; DNA: TGTGCCAGCAGTTTCGTGCCATATGGCTACACCTTC; CDR3: CASSFVPYGYTF
D: -; J: TRBJ2-1; V: TRBV3-1; size: -; DNA: TGTGCCAGCAGCCAAGGCCGGGCCGGTGAGCAGTTCTTC; CDR3: CASSQGRAGEQFF